The next 5 T cell receptor beta chains were all read from a single sample in a study of OX40 agonist ivuxolimab in advanced cancers. The protocol was immunoSEQ multiplex PCR, while the TCRdb copy is restricted to in-frame clones and leaves out a portion. The sample has approximately 41,000 clones, about 83% seen once. The starting material was CD4+ or CD8+ T cells sorted from blood, obtained in a trial of the OX40 agonist ivuxolimab. The receptors shown here come from an adult with an advanced solid tumor such as melanoma, head and neck, liver or kidney cancer.

The J gene is TRBJ1-1, the V gene TRBV7-3; D remains ambiguous. Looked up from germline, CDR1 is SGHTA and CDR2 is FQGTGA. V was pared by 5 bases and J by 6 bases, with 16 bases between. The CDR3 runs to 14 residues. CDR3 coding DNA: TGTGCCAGCAGCCCTGGCCCGCAAAGCTCTGAAGCTTTCTTT. Its protein product is CASSPGPQSSEAFF.

This rearrangement joins TRBV25-1 to TRBJ1-4; D unresolved. CDR1 and CDR2 (germline): MGHDK, SYGVNS. Between the trimmed V and J ends, which lost 3 bases and 3 bases, there was a span of 17 bases. The CDR3 covers 17 residues. This CDR3 is CASSDPAGGRANEKLFF. The CDR3 nucleotides are TGTGCCAGCAGTGACCCGGCAGGTGGGAGGGCTAATGAAAAACTGTTTTTT.

This sequence joins TRBV7-8 and TRBJ2-2; 14 nucleotides match TRBD2. Germline loops: CDR1 SGHVS, CDR2 FQNEAQ. V shed 3 bases, J shed 7 bases, and the junction held 10 bases outside the gene matches. The CDR3 sequence is 18 residues long. The CDR3 bases are TGTGCCAGCAGCTTGGGACTGACTAGCGGGGGGGCGGACGGGGAGCTGTTTTTT. Translating it yields CASSLGLTSGGADGELFF.

This rearrangement joins TRBV10-3 to TRBJ2-3; TRBD2 aligns across 10 bases. CDR1 and CDR2 from the germline V gene are ENHRY and SYGVKD. J gave up 3 bases and V 10 bases, and 7 bases lay outside the gene matches. The CDR3 is 14 amino acids. The DNA of the CDR3 is TGTGCCACGACCCTAGCGGGGGAAACAGATACGCAGTATTTT. It codes for CATTLAGETDTQYF.

V is TRBV19 and J is TRBJ1-1; 8 bases fit TRBD1. The CDR3 runs 15 residues. Unmatched junction bases numbered 14, after V lost 11 bases and J lost 3 bases. CDR1 is LNHDA, CDR2 SQIVND, per germline (reference sequence). The DNA for the CDR3 is TGTGCCGCCTCCCGGACAGGGCTGAAGGACACTGAAGCTTTCTTT. Protein sequence: CAASRTGLKDTEAFF.